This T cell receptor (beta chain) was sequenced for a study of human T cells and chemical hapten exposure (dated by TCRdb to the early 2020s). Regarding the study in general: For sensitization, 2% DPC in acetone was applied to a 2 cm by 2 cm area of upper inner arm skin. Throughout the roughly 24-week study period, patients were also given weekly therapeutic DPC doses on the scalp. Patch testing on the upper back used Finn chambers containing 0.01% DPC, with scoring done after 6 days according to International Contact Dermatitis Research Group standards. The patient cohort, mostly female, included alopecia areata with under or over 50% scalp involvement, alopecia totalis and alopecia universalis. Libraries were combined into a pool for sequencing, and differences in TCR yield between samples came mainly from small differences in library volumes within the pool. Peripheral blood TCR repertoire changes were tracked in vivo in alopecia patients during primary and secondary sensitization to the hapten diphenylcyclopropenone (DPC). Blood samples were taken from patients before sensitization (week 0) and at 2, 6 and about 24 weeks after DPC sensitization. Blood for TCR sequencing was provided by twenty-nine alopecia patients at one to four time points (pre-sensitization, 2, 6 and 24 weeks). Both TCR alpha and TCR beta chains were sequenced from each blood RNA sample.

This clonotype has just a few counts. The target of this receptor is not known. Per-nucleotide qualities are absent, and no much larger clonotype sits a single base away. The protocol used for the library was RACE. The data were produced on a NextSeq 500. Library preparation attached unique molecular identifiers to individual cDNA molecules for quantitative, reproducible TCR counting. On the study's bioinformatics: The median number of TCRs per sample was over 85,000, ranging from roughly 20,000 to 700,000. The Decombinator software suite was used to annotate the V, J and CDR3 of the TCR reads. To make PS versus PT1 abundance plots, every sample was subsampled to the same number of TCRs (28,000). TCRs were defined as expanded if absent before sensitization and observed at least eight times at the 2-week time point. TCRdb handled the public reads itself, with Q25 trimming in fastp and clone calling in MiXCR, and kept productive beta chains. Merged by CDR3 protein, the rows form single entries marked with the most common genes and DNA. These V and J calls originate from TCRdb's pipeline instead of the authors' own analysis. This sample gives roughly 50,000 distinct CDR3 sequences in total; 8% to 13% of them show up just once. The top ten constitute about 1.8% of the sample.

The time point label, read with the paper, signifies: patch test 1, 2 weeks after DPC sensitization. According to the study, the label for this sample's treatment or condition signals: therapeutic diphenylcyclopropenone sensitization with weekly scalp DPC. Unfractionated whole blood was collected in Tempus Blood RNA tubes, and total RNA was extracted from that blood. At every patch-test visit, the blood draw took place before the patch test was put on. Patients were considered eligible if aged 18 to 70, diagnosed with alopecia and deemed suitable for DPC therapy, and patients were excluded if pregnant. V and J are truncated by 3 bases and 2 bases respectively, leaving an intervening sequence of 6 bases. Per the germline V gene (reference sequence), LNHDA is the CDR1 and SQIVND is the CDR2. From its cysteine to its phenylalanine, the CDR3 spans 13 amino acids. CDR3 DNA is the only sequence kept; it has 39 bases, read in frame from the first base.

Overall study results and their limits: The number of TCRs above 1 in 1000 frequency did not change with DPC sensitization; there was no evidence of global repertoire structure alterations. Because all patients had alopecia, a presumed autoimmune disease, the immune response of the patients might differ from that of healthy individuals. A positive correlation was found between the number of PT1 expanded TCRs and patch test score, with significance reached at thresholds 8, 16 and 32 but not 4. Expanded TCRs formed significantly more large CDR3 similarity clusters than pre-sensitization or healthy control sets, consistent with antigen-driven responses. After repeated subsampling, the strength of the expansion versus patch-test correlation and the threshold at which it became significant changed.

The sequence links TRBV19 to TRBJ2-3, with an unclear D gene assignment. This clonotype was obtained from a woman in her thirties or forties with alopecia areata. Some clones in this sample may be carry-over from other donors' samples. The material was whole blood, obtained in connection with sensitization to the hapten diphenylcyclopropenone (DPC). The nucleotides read TGTGCCAGTAGTATGGGGATCACAGATACGCAGTATTTT. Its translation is CASSMGITDTQYF. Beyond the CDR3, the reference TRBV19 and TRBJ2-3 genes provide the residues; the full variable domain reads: DGGITQSPKYLFRKEGQNVTLSCEQNLNHDAMYWYRQDPGQGLRLIYYSQIVNDFQKGDIAEGYSVSREKKESFPLTVTSAQKNPTAFYLCASSMGITDTQYFGPGTRLTVL.